This is a list of T cell receptor beta chains from one sample in a study of Graves' ophthalmopathy and Graves' hyperthyroidism. TCRdb itself ran the multiplex PCR reads through MiXCR, one entry per CDR3 protein. The profile shows 660,000 or so distinct CDR3 sequences, about 38% of them singletons. The source material was peripheral blood. Receptors originate from an adult man with Graves' ophthalmopathy. The CDR3 runs from the conserved cysteine through the conserved F or W. A D gene is named only where the DNA matches it firmly. The listing skips clone size in some rows; elsewhere it reads once, few, many or a size class.

J | size | D | V | CDR3 | DNA
TRBJ1-1 | - | TRBD1 | TRBV6-5 | CASSYKGQMNTEAFF | TGTGCCAGCAGTTACAAGGGACAGATGAACACTGAAGCTTTCTTT
TRBJ1-5 | many | TRBD1 | TRBV6-1 | CASVPGQGSGNQPQHF | TGTGCCAGCGTGCCGGGACAGGGTTCCGGCAATCAGCCCCAGCATTTT
TRBJ2-2 | many | TRBD1 | TRBV24-1 | CATSDSGQGVTGELFF | TGTGCCACCAGTGATTCGGGACAGGGGGTCACCGGGGAGCTGTTTTTT
TRBJ2-6 | - | TRBD1 | TRBV25-1 | CASSLRIGGQGPNVLTF | TGTGCCAGCAGCCTAAGAATCGGAGGACAGGGGCCCAACGTCCTGACTTTC
TRBJ2-2 | - | - | TRBV6-4 | CASSEARTLNTGELFF | TGTGCCAGCAGTGAGGCTCGAACTCTTAACACCGGGGAGCTGTTTTTT
TRBJ2-2 | - | - | TRBV19 | CAWSALLTSAGELFF | TGTGCCTGGAGTGCCCTCCTTACATCGGCCGGGGAGCTGTTTTTT
TRBJ2-5 | many | - | TRBV10-2 | CASMTGSYQETQYF | TGCGCCAGCATGACGGGGTCTTACCAAGAGACCCAGTACTTC
TRBJ2-2 | few | TRBD1 | TRBV19 | CASTRRDRGSGELFF | TGTGCCAGTACCCGAAGGGACAGGGGTTCCGGGGAGCTGTTTTTT
TRBJ1-4 | many | TRBD1 | TRBV10-3 | CASSEPGTVNEKLFF | TGTGCCAGCAGTGAACCCGGGACAGTCAATGAAAAACTGTTTTTT
TRBJ2-2 | - | TRBD2 | TRBV5-1 | CASSLGGICTGELFF | TGTGCCAGCAGCTTGGGAGGGATATGTACCGGGGAGCTGTTTTTT
TRBJ2-5 | - | - | TRBV25-1 | CASSELWTDHNEQYF | TGTGCCAGCAGTGAATTATGGACGGACCACAATGAGCAGTACTTC
TRBJ2-1 | - | - | TRBV9 | CASSVWGSGYNEQFF | TGTGCCAGCAGCGTATGGGGAAGTGGGTACAATGAGCAGTTCTTC
TRBJ2-6 | many | - | TRBV19 | CASSISRTGANVLTF | TGTGCCAGTAGTATCAGCCGGACTGGGGCCAACGTCCTGACTTTC
TRBJ1-3 | few | - | TRBV5-1 | CASSGTRGPRDTIYF | TGCGCCAGCAGCGGTACCCGGGGCCCTCGGGACACCATATATTTT
TRBJ1-1 | once | - | TRBV15 | CATPQGNTEAFF | TGTGCTACCCCACAGGGGAACACTGAAGCTTTCTTT
TRBJ2-7 | - | TRBD2 | TRBV29-1 | CSVDSGRGLYEQYF | TGCAGCGTTGACAGCGGGAGGGGCCTCTACGAGCAGTACTTC
TRBJ1-5 | - | TRBD1 | TRBV6-1 | CASRTGGDSGQPQHF | TGTGCCAGCAGGACAGGGGGCGACTCGGGTCAGCCCCAGCATTTT
TRBJ2-2 | - | TRBD2 | TRBV25-1 | CASAGLATNTGELFF | TGTGCCAGCGCGGGACTAGCGACGAACACCGGGGAGCTGTTTTTT
TRBJ1-2 | - | - | TRBV10-2 | CASSQEYGSYGYTF | TGTGCCAGCAGCCAAGAGTACGGGTCCTATGGCTACACCTTC
TRBJ1-1 | - | - | TRBV29-1 | CSLSRSGYTEAFF | TGCAGTTTATCGCGGAGCGGGTACACTGAAGCTTTCTTT
TRBJ2-2 | many | - | TRBV2 | CASIPTANTGELFF | TGTGCCAGCATTCCGACAGCGAACACCGGGGAGCTGTTTTTT
TRBJ2-7 | - | - | TRBV5-4 | CASSKDGRNYEQYF | TGTGCCAGCAGCAAGGACGGACGGAACTACGAGCAGTACTTC
TRBJ1-1 | - | - | TRBV25-1 | CASSSGGDTEAFF | TGTGCCAGCAGCTCTGGGGGGGACACTGAAGCTTTCTTT
TRBJ2-5 | - | - | TRBV7-9 | CASSRGWETQYF | TGTGCCAGCAGTCGGGGGTGGGAGACCCAGTACTTC
TRBJ1-1 | many | TRBD1 | TRBV10-3 | CAISEHHNLQGKRPMNTEAFF | TGTGCCATCAGTGAGCACCACAACTTACAGGGGAAACGTCCAATGAACACTGAAGCTTTCTTT
TRBJ2-3 | - | - | TRBV7-6 | CASRKRLGGGTDTQYF | TGTGCCAGCAGGAAAAGACTAGGCGGGGGCACAGATACGCAGTATTTT
TRBJ2-5 | - | TRBD1 | TRBV29-1 | CSVTRTGSGETQYF | TGCAGCGTTACCAGGACAGGTTCTGGGGAGACCCAGTACTTC
TRBJ1-1 | - | TRBD1 | TRBV29-1 | CSVEGTGTTEAFF | TGCAGCGTTGAAGGGACAGGGACCACTGAAGCTTTCTTT